The clone carrying this T cell receptor beta chain was detected ten times or more. This sample stems from a study of spatial heterogeneity in lung cancer. CDR3 length equals 17 residues. The trim removed 4 bases at V and 5 bases at J, leaving 13 bases unmatched. Germline CDR1 is SGHRS and CDR2 is YFSETQ. Time point given: sample taken at primary tumor resection. The authors sequenced whole RNA from tumor, nontumor lung or frozen PBMC without sorting. Donation came from 70 or so patients with untreated early-stage non-small cell lung cancer. TCRdb reanalysed the 5' RACE reads using MiXCR and keeps one entry per CDR3 protein. Of about 44,000 distinct CDR3 sequences in the sample, roughly an eighth were seen once.

The V call is TRBV5-1, the J call TRBJ2-2; TRBD1 matches at 8 bases. The material was PBMCs, obtained at surgery. This receptor was identified in a male donor with early-stage non-small cell lung cancer. CDR3 loop: CASSPAAGGAGTGELFF. CDR3 nucleotides: TGCGCCAGCAGCCCAGCGGCAGGGGGCGCCGGAACCGGGGAGCTGTTTTTT.